This paragraph covers one TCR beta chain sequence. Its antigen has not been determined. One junction end does not reproduce the germline sequence, and a read error may be involved. The data are from a study of blood T cells in healthy people across ages (dated by TCRdb to between 2014 and 2017). The study in broad terms: In model experiments, roughly one uniquely barcoded TCR beta cDNA molecule per two T cells was captured by template switching. To avoid experimental bias, donors of different ages were spread randomly across the sequencing lanes. Age-related changes in TCR beta repertoire diversity were measured in the study by deep sequencing normalized with unique cDNA molecular identifiers. Four age groups were formed from the donors: young (average 16 years), middle-aged (approximately 40), aged (62) and long-lived (around 80). Two additional independent replicas of 1 million unique cDNA reads from the same blood draw were analyzed for two donors (one aged 18 to 30 and one aged 80 or older).

The method behind the library was 5' RACE. Sequenced using an Illumina HiSeq 2500. A second PCR of about 7 to 12 cycles was run with a J-beta primer mix and a sample-barcoded 5' primer. A template-switch 5' adaptor carrying 12 random nucleotides introduced a unique molecular identifier onto each TCR beta cDNA molecule. At least 3 million CDR3-containing paired-end reads were obtained from each sample. The Mint cDNA synthesis kit, primed by a TRBC-specific oligonucleotide, was used to synthesize first-strand cDNA from all RNA. All cDNA was treated with uracil-DNA glycosylase and then went through a first 18-cycle PCR with the universal primers M1SS and BC2_uni_R. The paper's data handling went like this. For normalization, 1 million high-quality reads were randomly selected from each sample, with every read carrying a distinct molecular identifier. Reads with shared molecular identifiers were discarded instead of being binned into consensus sequences. CDR3 identification, clonotype clustering and error correction used MiTCR with a Q25 quality threshold and the strictest error-elimination algorithm. A nonparametric unseen species model using Euler transformation provided a lower-bound estimate of total TCR beta diversity. TCRdb reworked the public reads: Q25 trimming with fastp, MiXCR clone assembly, productive beta chains retained. Here each entry gathers all rows of one CDR3 protein and keeps the most common genes and DNA. These V and J calls originate from TCRdb's pipeline instead of the authors' own analysis. This sample has approximately 730,000 distinct CDR3 sequences in its table, and less than 70% of those were observed once. Approximately 40% of the sample is in the top ten clones.

What the research found in general, with its limitations: A strong correlation was found between observed TCR beta diversity and the percentage of naive T cells measured by flow cytometry. The CMV infection status of donors was not known, potentially confounding age-related changes in expanded clonotypes. Bulk unsorted PBMC profiling prevented conclusive comparison of naive and antigen-experienced compartments. Estimates of total diversity from one million sequenced T cells were regarded as lower bounds and underestimates. The long-lived group showed more naive CD4+ T cells, fewer expanded clones and increased TCR diversity than the aged group, suggesting age selection. Observed TCR beta diversity per million T cells fell roughly linearly with age, and a significant reduction was already apparent by age roughly 40.

The germline V gene encodes CDR1 SGHTA and CDR2 FQGNSA. The CDR3 runs 13 residues from the cysteine to the phenylalanine. Of all the DNA, just the CDR3 is kept, 39 bases in frame from base 1. Donors were approximately 42 systemically healthy Caucasian individuals from Russia aged roughly 6 to 100 years. Around 10 milliliters of peripheral blood were collected from each donor into EDTA-treated Vacutainer tubes. PBMCs were isolated by Ficoll-Paque density-gradient centrifugation, with at least 6 million obtained per sample. Total RNA, at least 6 micrograms per sample, was extracted from PBMCs with Trizol reagent. For every donor, flow cytometry on a PBMC aliquot measured the percentage of naive CD45RAhigh/CD27high T cells.

The sequenced material came from blood. The chain couples TRBV7-2 to TRBJ1-1; the D gene is possibly TRBD1, with 5 bases matching. The sequence derives from a man aged 80 or over in good health. Here the CDR3 is given as CVSRSNIGTEAFF. The nucleotide sequence reads TGTGTCAGCAGATCAAATATCGGGACGGAAGCTTTCTTT.